One and the same sample provided the 8 T cell receptor beta chains below, sequenced in a study of T-cell reconstitution after alpha-beta-depleted transplantation in children. TCRbeta library construction was performed incorporating unique molecular identifiers. In TCRdb, the PCR reads were re-called with MiXCR into one record per CDR3 protein. The sample includes about 16,000 distinct CDR3 sequences, about 8% of them seen just once. Sequencing was performed on PBMCs, mostly from graft donor cells, taken 60 days after TCRalphabeta/CD19-depleted stem cell transplant. The receptors here all came from a boy in the first two years of life who had a stem cell transplant for Wiskott-Aldrich syndrome, so the T cells may come from the graft donor.

There are many counts of this clonotype. Here the CDR3 reads CASSVTKVAGGTDTQYF. The CDR3 nucleotides read TGTGCCAGCAGTGTAACTAAGGTAGCGGGCGGAACAGATACGCAGTATTTT. The rearrangement joins TRBV27 to TRBJ2-3, with 7 bases that match TRBD2. CDR3 size: 17 residues. CDR1 and CDR2 (germline): MNHEY, SMNVEV (reference sequence). V shed 5 bases and J 3 bases; nucleotides not matched to a gene: 14.

Here the CDR3 DNA reads TGTGCCAGCAGCGCATGGGGGAGGACTAGCCGCCACAATGAGCAGTTCTTC. Translating gives CASSAWGRTSRHNEQFF. The chain employs TRBV7-2 and TRBJ2-1; 8 bases line up with TRBD2. Germline trimming cut 5 bases from V and 5 bases from J; bases unmatched to any gene: 14. This CDR3 contains 17 residues. Germline values: CDR1 SGHTA, CDR2 FQGNSA. Based on the CDR3 plus reference TRBV7-2 and TRBJ2-1, the full variable domain is GAGVSQSPSNKVTEKGKDVELRCDPISGHTALYWYRQSLGQGLEFLIYFQGNSAPDKSGLPSDRFSAERTGGSVSTLTIQRTQQEDSAVYLCASSAWGRTSRHNEQFFGPGTRLTVL.

This clonotype showed up many times. The J gene is TRBJ1-4, the V gene TRBV18, with 7 bases that match TRBD1. The germline V gene encodes CDR1 KGHSH and CDR2 LQKENI. This CDR3 comprises 19 residues. With V trimmed by 2 bases and J by 2 bases, 14 bases remained unmatched. The chain's CDR3 is CASSPTRFFAGQTNEKLFF. The DNA for the CDR3 is TGTGCCAGCTCACCAACCAGGTTTTTTGCGGGACAGACTAATGAAAAACTGTTTTTT.

At least ten counts were recorded for this clonotype. CDR3 amino acids: CASSQGRMADTQYF. The CDR3 nucleotides are TGCGCCAGCAGCCAAGGCAGGATGGCAGATACGCAGTATTTT. The J gene is TRBJ2-3, the V gene TRBV5-1; D remains ambiguous. The CDR3 has 14 amino acids. Germline CDR1 reads SGHRS; CDR2 reads YFSETQ. V dropped 4 bases and J dropped 4 bases, with 13 bases sitting between them.

The chain carries TRBV5-1 and TRBJ2-7; 12 nucleotides match TRBD2. CDR3 length: 16 residues. The V gene end was trimmed by 0 bases and the J gene end by 7 bases; junction bases not matched to a gene: 8. CDR1 and CDR2 (germline): SGHRS, YFSETQ. The CDR3 spells CASSLVGLAGGWEQYF. The CDR3 bases are TGCGCCAGCAGCTTGGTCGGCCTAGCGGGAGGGTGGGAGCAGTACTTC.

This clonotype was detected many times. The chain is built from TRBV2 and TRBJ1-2, with TRBD1 as a possible D gene (6 bases). CDR1 and CDR2 from the germline V gene are SNHLY and FYNNEI. This CDR3 spans 13 amino acids. V gave up 3 bases and J gave up 7 bases, with 12 bases separating them. In DNA, the CDR3 is TGTGCCAGCAGTGATCGGGGGGCGGTTGGCTACACCTTC. It codes for CASSDRGAVGYTF.

The chain is built from TRBV9 and TRBJ2-1; D is uncertain. V lost 0 bases to trimming and J lost 6 bases, with 4 bases between them. Germline CDR1 and CDR2: SGDLS and YYNGEE. The length of the CDR3 is 12 residues. DNA of the CDR3: TGTGCCAGCAGCGTAGGTCCCAATGAGCAGTTCTTC. Translating gives CASSVGPNEQFF.

The chain couples TRBV28 to TRBJ1-5; TRBD1 aligns across 10 bases. CDR3 length equals 15 residues. CDR1 is MDHEN, CDR2 SYDVKM, per germline. Trimming removed 6 bases from V and 1 base from J; junction bases left unmatched: 3. DNA of the CDR3: TGTGCCAGCAGCGCGACAGGGGGCAGCAATCAGCCCCAGCATTTT. This encodes CASSATGGSNQPQHF.